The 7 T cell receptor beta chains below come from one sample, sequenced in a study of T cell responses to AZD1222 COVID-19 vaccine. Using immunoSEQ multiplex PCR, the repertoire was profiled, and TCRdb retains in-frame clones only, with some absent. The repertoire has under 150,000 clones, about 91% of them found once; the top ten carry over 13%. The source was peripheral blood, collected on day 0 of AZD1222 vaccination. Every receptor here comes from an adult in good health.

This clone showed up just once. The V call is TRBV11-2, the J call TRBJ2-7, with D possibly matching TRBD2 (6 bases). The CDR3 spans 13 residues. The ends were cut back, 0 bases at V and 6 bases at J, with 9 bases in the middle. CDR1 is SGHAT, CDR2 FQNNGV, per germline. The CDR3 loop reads CASSLEWDSEQYF. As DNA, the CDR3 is TGTGCCAGCAGCTTAGAGTGGGACTCCGAGCAGTACTTC.

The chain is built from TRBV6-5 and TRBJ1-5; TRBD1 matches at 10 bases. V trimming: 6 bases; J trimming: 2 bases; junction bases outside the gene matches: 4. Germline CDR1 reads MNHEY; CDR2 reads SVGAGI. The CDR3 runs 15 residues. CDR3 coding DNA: TGTGCCAGCAGACGCGGGACAGGGGGCAATCAGCCCCAGCATTTT. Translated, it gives CASRRGTGGNQPQHF.

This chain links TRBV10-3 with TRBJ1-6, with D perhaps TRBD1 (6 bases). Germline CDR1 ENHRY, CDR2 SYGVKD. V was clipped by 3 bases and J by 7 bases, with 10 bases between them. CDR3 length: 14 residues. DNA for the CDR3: TGTGCCATCAGTGACGCAGGGGTCAATTCACCCCTCCACTTT. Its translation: CAISDAGVNSPLHF.

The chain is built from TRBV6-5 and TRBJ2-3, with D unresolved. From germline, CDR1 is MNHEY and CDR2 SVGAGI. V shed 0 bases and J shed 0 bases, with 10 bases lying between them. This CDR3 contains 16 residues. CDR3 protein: CASSYSGISSTDTQYF. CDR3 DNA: TGTGCCAGCAGTTACTCTGGCATATCTAGCACAGATACGCAGTATTTT.

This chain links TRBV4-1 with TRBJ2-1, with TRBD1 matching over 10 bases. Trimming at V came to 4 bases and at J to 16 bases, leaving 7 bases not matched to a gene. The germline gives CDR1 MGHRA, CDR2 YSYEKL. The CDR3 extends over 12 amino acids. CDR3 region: CASSPGQGGKFF. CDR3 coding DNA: TGCGCCAGCAGCCCCGGACAGGGGGGAAAATTCTTC.

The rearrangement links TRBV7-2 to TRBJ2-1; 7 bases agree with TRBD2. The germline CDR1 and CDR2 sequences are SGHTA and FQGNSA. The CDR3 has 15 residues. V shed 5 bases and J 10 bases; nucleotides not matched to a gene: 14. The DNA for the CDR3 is TGTGCCAGCAGCCATCGTGTAGCGGGCCTCAAGGAGCAGTTCTTC. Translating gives CASSHRVAGLKEQFF.

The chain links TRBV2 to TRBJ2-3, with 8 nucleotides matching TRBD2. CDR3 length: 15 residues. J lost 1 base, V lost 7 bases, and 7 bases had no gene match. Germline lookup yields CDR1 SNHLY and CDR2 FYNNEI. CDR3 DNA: TGTGCCAGCATCCCAAGCGGGGGCCGCACAGATACGCAGTATTTT. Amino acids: CASIPSGGRTDTQYF.